The clone carrying this T cell receptor (beta chain) was seen a few times. Its antigen is not identified. J gave up 8 bases and V 6 bases, and 8 bases lay outside the gene matches. CDR3 size: 13 residues. The record originates from a study of T cell repertoires in cytomegalovirus infection. Study-wide context: In public TCR beta signatures, there were indications of both CMV infection and matching HLA type.

TCRdb ran MiXCR on the reads and lists one entry per CDR3 protein. The data show about 68,000 distinct CDR3 sequences, with about 23% seen just once and 60% to 80% held by the top ten. General observations from the study: In two of eight donors, the top clonotype was HLA-C-restricted CMV-specific.

Sequencing was done on a sample of PBMCs, sequenced either directly or after in vitro stimulation (not recorded which). V is TRBV12-3 or TRBV12-4 and J is TRBJ1-2, with TRBD1 identical over 8 bases. The receptor comes from a human donor in good health (CMV status not recorded). Some clones in this sample may be carry-over from other donors' samples. The CDR3 DNA sequence: TGTGCCAGCAGATCAGGGGGCGCGGGAGGCTACACCTTC. Protein product: CASRSGGAGGYTF.